Below are 32 T cell receptor beta chains sequenced from a single sample in a study of blood T cells in healthy people across ages. Sample-barcoded 5' priming and a J-beta primer mix drove a second PCR of roughly 6 to 12 cycles. TCRdb processed the 5' RACE reads anew with MiXCR; each CDR3 protein has one entry. Here the sample spans about 1.8 million distinct CDR3 sequences, approximately 50% being singletons. The sample was blood. All receptors come from a middle-aged woman in good health.

Points on this clonotype: One end of the junction fails to match germline, which may point to a read error. This chain connects TRBV5-1 to TRBJ2-7, with D possibly TRBD2 on 5 matching bases. Germline lookup yields CDR1 SGHRS and CDR2 YFSETQ. CDR3 length equals 13 residues. Here the CDR3 reads CASSLGDTYEQYF. The CDR3 DNA sequence: TGTGCCAGCTCCCTCGGGGATACCTACGAGCAGTACTTC.

This clonotype turned up a few times. The genes are TRBV11-1 and TRBJ2-2; D unclear. Germline V lookup: CDR1 SGHAT, CDR2 FQDESV (reference sequence). The length of the CDR3 is 14 residues. V was shortened by 3 bases and J by 2 bases, with 7 bases between the two germline ends. CDR3 sequence: CASSLWDNTGELFF. In nucleotides, the CDR3 is TGTGCCAGCAGCTTGTGGGATAACACCGGGGAGCTGTTTTTT. Full variable domain (remainder filled in from reference TRBV11-1 and TRBJ2-2): EAEVAQSPRYKITEKSQAVAFWCDPISGHATLYWYRQILGQGPELLVQFQDESVVDDSQLPKDRFSAERLKGVDSTLKIQPAELGDSAMYLCASSLWDNTGELFFGEGSRLTVL.

This clonotype occurred a few times. V is TRBV9 and J is TRBJ2-4; TRBD2 aligns across 9 bases. The DNA end lines up better with TRBJ2-7; the J call may be wrong. This CDR3 is 14 amino acids long. Germline assignment: CDR1 SGDLS and CDR2 YYNGEE. The CDR3 is CASSVASGDYEQYF. The CDR3 coding sequence is TGTGCCAGCAGCGTAGCTAGCGGGGACTACGAGCAGTACTTC.

This chain links TRBV20-1 with TRBJ2-3; the match to TRBD1 covers 9 bases. Germline lookup yields CDR1 DFQATT and CDR2 SNEGSKA (reference sequence). CDR3 length equals 18 residues. V trimming: 4 bases; J trimming: 1 base; junction bases outside the gene matches: 15. The CDR3: CSATPGTGKGAGTDTQYF. The CDR3 DNA sequence: TGCAGTGCTACGCCCGGGACAGGGAAAGGGGCTGGCACAGATACGCAGTATTTT.

This clonotype appeared a few times. The chain joins TRBV7-2 to TRBJ2-5; 8 bases align to TRBD2. With 5 bases clipped from V and 1 base from J, the junction kept 9 bases outside the gene matches. Germline-derived CDR1 and CDR2 are SGHTA and FQGNSA. The CDR3 runs to 16 residues. CDR3 DNA sequence: TGTGCCAGCAGCCCGGGGGGACTAGTTGGCCAAGAGACCCAGTACTTC. As protein: CASSPGGLVGQETQYF. The variable domain in full, with the rest retrieved from reference TRBV7-2 and TRBJ2-5, is GAGVSQSPSNKVTEKGKDVELRCDPISGHTALYWYRQSLGQGLEFLIYFQGNSAPDKSGLPSDRFSAERTGGSVSTLTIQRTQQEDSAVYLCASSPGGLVGQETQYFGPGTRLLVL.

Remarks on this clonotype: A read error may account for a junction end that differs from germline. In DNA, the CDR3 is TGTGCCAGCAGCAAAGGGGGAGATATGCAGTATTTT. Amino acids: CASSKGGDMQYF. The rearrangement joins TRBV9 to TRBJ2-3; possibly TRBD1 for D (6 bases). CDR3 length: 12 amino acids. From germline, CDR1 is SGDLS and CDR2 YYNGEE. The whole variable domain, remainder taken from reference TRBV9 and TRBJ2-3, is DSGVTQTPKHLITATGQRVTLRCSPRSGDLSVYWYQQSLDQGLQFLIQYYNGEERAKGNILERFSAQQFPDLHSELNLSSLELGDSALYFCASSKGGDMQYFGPGTRLTVL.

The chain combines TRBV6-6 with TRBJ2-5; possible D gene TRBD2, 5 bases. The CDR3 spans 15 residues. Germline-derived CDR1 and CDR2 are MNHNY and SVGAGI (reference sequence). Trimming cost V 2 bases and J 5 bases, with 15 bases left between them. Written as DNA, the CDR3 is TGTGCCAGCAGTTACCCTGTGGGGAGTGCGGAGACCCAGTACTTC. Translated, it gives CASSYPVGSAETQYF.

The chain is built from TRBV20-1 and TRBJ2-1, with 9 nucleotides matching TRBD1. The germline V gene has CDR1 DFQATT and CDR2 SNEGSKA (reference sequence). The ends lost 4 bases at V and 7 bases at J; junction bases unmatched: 5. This CDR3 spans 13 amino acids. The CDR3 protein is CSATAGTGNEQFF. In nucleotides, the CDR3 is TGCAGTGCTACCGCCGGGACAGGGAATGAGCAGTTCTTC.

J is TRBJ2-1 and V is TRBV18; D not certain. CDR3 size: 12 residues. CDR1 KGHSH and CDR2 LQKENI come from the germline V gene. The V and J ends lost 0 bases and 9 bases respectively, with 6 bases between them. The CDR3 loop is CASSPPESEQFF. CDR3 bases: TGTGCCAGCTCACCACCGGAGAGTGAGCAGTTCTTC.

The gene calls are TRBV20-1 and TRBJ1-2; D remains unclear. Trimming shortened V by 7 bases and J by 1 base, and 10 bases separated the two germline ends. The germline gives CDR1 DFQATT, CDR2 SNEGSKA (reference sequence). The CDR3 totals 12 residues. For the CDR3, the DNA is TGCAGTGGTAACGATGTTAACTATGGCTACACCTTC. Amino acid sequence: CSGNDVNYGYTF.

The V and J genes are TRBV7-6 and TRBJ2-1; TRBD2 matches 11 bases. Germline trimming cut 1 base from V and 1 base from J; bases unmatched to any gene: 12. Germline V CDR1 and CDR2: SGHVS, FNYEAQ. The CDR3 has 20 residues. The CDR3 DNA sequence: TGTGCCAGCAGCTTAGTACATCGGCTAGCGGGGGGTCCTTCCTACAATGAGCAGTTCTTC. Translated, it gives CASSLVHRLAGGPSYNEQFF.

This clonotype was detected a few times. The chain uses TRBV7-2 and TRBJ2-5, with D unclear. This CDR3 contains 14 residues. Per germline, CDR1 SGHTA and CDR2 FQGNSA. V was shortened by 4 bases and J by 1 base, with 10 bases between the two germline ends. The CDR3 spells CASSSRLAQETQYF. The CDR3 bases are TGTGCCAGCAGCTCGAGACTGGCCCAAGAGACCCAGTACTTC.

This clonotype has a handful of counts. V and J are TRBV11-2 and TRBJ1-2; D uncertain. Between the trimmed V and J ends, which lost 0 bases and 3 bases, there was a span of 8 bases. The CDR3 is 14 residues long. CDR1 and CDR2 (germline): SGHAT, FQNNGV. The chain's CDR3 is CASSLDGPHYGYTF. The CDR3 DNA sequence: TGTGCCAGCAGCTTAGATGGTCCCCACTATGGCTACACCTTC.

The table lists this clonotype with a count of one. The V gene is TRBV20-1, the J gene TRBJ1-2, with TRBD1 identical over 7 bases. Germline V gene sequence: CDR1 DFQATT, CDR2 SNEGSKA (reference sequence). This CDR3 has 14 amino acids. The J segment lost 2 bases and the V segment lost 5 bases, leaving 8 bases of the junction unmatched. The CDR3: CSAGRDRQNYGYTF. The CDR3 region has the DNA TGCAGTGCTGGACGGGACAGACAAAACTATGGCTACACCTTC.

On this clonotype: The junction differs from germline at one of its ends, possibly a read error. This chain links TRBV7-9 with TRBJ1-2; D is possibly TRBD1 (6 bases). Germline loops: CDR1 SEHNR, CDR2 FQNEAQ (reference sequence). The CDR3 length is 15 residues. As DNA, the CDR3 is TGTGCCGGCAGCTTAGGACCCCAGGGGACCTATGGCTACACCTTC. Its protein is CAGSLGPQGTYGYTF.

This clonotype was seen a handful of times. The rearrangement links TRBV7-2 to TRBJ2-1; TRBD1 agrees at 8 bases. The junction had 10 bases not matched to a gene; V was cut back by 0 bases and J by 6 bases. Germline V gene lookup returns CDR1 SGHTA and CDR2 FQGNSA. This CDR3 comprises 17 residues. The DNA of the CDR3 is TGTGCCAGCAGCTTAGCGGTGAGGCAGGGGGCGAGCAATGAGCAGTTCTTC. Translated: CASSLAVRQGASNEQFF.

This clonotype has only a few counts. This chain links TRBV7-2 with TRBJ2-5; TRBD2 might be the D (6 bases). V was clipped by 4 bases and J by 0 bases, with 18 bases between them. CDR3 length: 17 amino acids. CDR1 is SGHTA, CDR2 FQGNSA, per germline. The DNA for the CDR3 is TGTGCCAGCAGCTCCAGACGGGGAGGAGGGTACCAAGAGACCCAGTACTTC. Its protein product is CASSSRRGGGYQETQYF.

As DNA, the CDR3 is TGTGCCAGCAGCTCCGGACTAGCGGGGGTTCGGGAGCAGTTCTTC. As protein: CASSSGLAGVREQFF. The rearrangement joins TRBV5-4 to TRBJ2-1, with TRBD2 matching over 13 bases. The CDR3 spans 15 residues. Germline lookup yields CDR1 SGHNT and CDR2 YYREEE (reference sequence). Trimming removed 3 bases from V and 10 bases from J; junction bases left unmatched: 7.

This clonotype was seen a few times. The gene calls are TRBV27 and TRBJ2-1; no reliable D call. V shed 2 bases and J shed 0 bases, with 8 bases lying between them. CDR1 MNHEY and CDR2 SMNVEV come from the germline V gene (reference sequence). This CDR3 is built from 15 residues. CDR3 DNA sequence: TGTGCCAGCAGTTTAACACAGAGCTCCTACAATGAGCAGTTCTTC. It codes for CASSLTQSSYNEQFF.

The J gene is TRBJ1-4, the V gene TRBV4-2, with 10 bases matching TRBD1. Germline trimming cut 3 bases from V and 4 bases from J; bases unmatched to any gene: 8. CDR3 length: 17 residues. CDR1 LGHNA and CDR2 YNFKEQ come from the germline V gene. The CDR3 nucleotides are TGTGCCAGCAGCCAGCCCCAGACAGGGGGCTTTAATGAAAAACTGTTTTTT. Protein product: CASSQPQTGGFNEKLFF.

This clonotype came up a few times. V gene TRBV20-1 combines with J gene TRBJ2-7; the match to TRBD2 covers 9 bases. Germline values: CDR1 DFQATT, CDR2 SNEGSKA (reference sequence). V gave up 0 bases and J gave up 9 bases; unmatched junction bases: 9. The CDR3 is made up of 14 amino acids. CDR3 DNA: TGCAGTGCTAGAGATGCTAGCGGGGAAGATGGGCAGTACTTC. Translated, it gives CSARDASGEDGQYF.

The V and J genes are TRBV28 and TRBJ2-6, with D unclear. Germline V gives CDR1 MDHEN, CDR2 SYDVKM. The CDR3 is 16 amino acids. Trimming removed 2 bases from V and 0 bases from J, with 8 bases in between. The CDR3: CASSLPRSSGANVLTF. Here the CDR3 DNA reads TGTGCCAGCAGTTTACCCAGGAGCTCTGGGGCCAACGTCCTGACTTTC.

This clonotype has only a few counts. The chain links TRBV20-1 to TRBJ2-5, with D perhaps matching TRBD2 (6 bases). The CDR3 is made up of 13 amino acids. Looked up from germline, CDR1 is DFQATT and CDR2 is SNEGSKA (reference sequence). V dropped 7 bases and J dropped 5 bases, with 17 bases sitting between them. CDR3 sequence: CSGLPIGRETQYF. In nucleotides, the CDR3 is TGCAGTGGTCTCCCGATAGGGAGGGAGACCCAGTACTTC.

This clonotype was counted ten times or more. The chain is built from TRBV7-9 and TRBJ2-5, with D perhaps being TRBD1 or TRBD2 (5 bases each). The CDR3 is 14 residues long. V was clipped by 5 bases and J by 7 bases, with 17 bases between them. Looked up from germline, CDR1 is SEHNR and CDR2 is FQNEAQ (reference sequence). The CDR3 nucleotides are TGTGCCAGCAGCCCCCTTGGGGGACGGACGACCCAGTACTTC. This gives the protein CASSPLGGRTTQYF.

This clonotype came up a few times. The chain combines TRBV27 with TRBJ2-1, with 7 bases aligning to TRBD2. With 6 bases clipped from V and 5 bases from J, the junction kept 19 bases outside the gene matches. The germline gives CDR1 MNHEY, CDR2 SMNVEV (reference sequence). This CDR3 comprises 18 residues. DNA for the CDR3: TGTGCCAGCAGGGGCCGGAGGTGGGCTAGCGGCCCGGACAATGAGCAGTTCTTC. It specifies CASRGRRWASGPDNEQFF.

This clonotype was recorded a few times. This chain connects TRBV28 to TRBJ2-7; D may be TRBD1 (6 bases). V lost 6 bases to trimming and J lost 6 bases, with 15 bases between them. The germline V gene has CDR1 MDHEN and CDR2 SYDVKM. The CDR3 contains 13 residues. Written as DNA, the CDR3 is TGTGCCAGCAGGGACCCAGGGGTGGGCGAGCAGTACTTC. Its translation: CASRDPGVGEQYF.

The chain carries TRBV7-2 and TRBJ1-2, with a weak D call TRBD1 (6 bases). This CDR3 is 15 amino acids long. V was trimmed by 5 bases and J by 7 bases, leaving 20 bases between them. Looked up from germline, CDR1 is SGHTA and CDR2 is FQGNSA. CDR3 bases: TGTGCCAGCAGCGGACGAATTTTGGGGGGCTCTGGCTACACCTTC. It translates to CASSGRILGGSGYTF.

J is TRBJ2-1 and V is TRBV7-2, with 8 bases fitting TRBD1. Trimming at V came to 5 bases and at J to 8 bases, leaving 20 bases not matched to a gene. Looked up from germline, CDR1 is SGHTA and CDR2 is FQGNSA. The CDR3 spans 18 residues. CDR3 amino acids: CASSPSYFRTGGFDEQFF. Here the CDR3 DNA reads TGTGCCAGCAGCCCAAGTTATTTTAGAACAGGGGGTTTTGATGAGCAGTTCTTC.

The chain combines TRBV5-1 with TRBJ2-3; D is undetermined. CDR3 length: 14 residues. The V gene's germline CDR1 is SGHRS and CDR2 YFSETQ. The V end was cut by 4 bases, the J end by 3 bases, with 12 bases between. The CDR3 region has the DNA TGCGCCAGCAGCATTCCACTGAGGACAGATACGCAGTATTTT. This gives the protein CASSIPLRTDTQYF.

This clonotype has only a few counts. The chain uses TRBV12-3 or TRBV12-4 and TRBJ2-7; tentative D call: TRBD1 (6 bases). With 6 bases removed from V and 3 bases from J, the gap between germline ends came to 15 bases. This CDR3 has 14 residues. CDR3 DNA sequence: TGTGCCAGCAGCCCGGACAGAATAGTCTACGAGCAGTACTTC. Amino acids: CASSPDRIVYEQYF.

The chain recombines TRBV6-2 or TRBV6-3 with TRBJ2-6; 7 nucleotides match TRBD1. The CDR3 loop spans 17 amino acids. The junction had 6 bases not matched to a gene; V was cut back by 2 bases and J by 2 bases. CDR1 and CDR2 (germline): MNHEY, SVGEGT. CDR3 region: CASSYETGFTGANVLTF. The CDR3 DNA follows: TGTGCCAGCAGTTACGAGACAGGGTTTACTGGGGCCAACGTCCTGACTTTC.

This clonotype was seen only a few times. The chain's CDR3 is CASGGENSYEQYF. In DNA form, the CDR3 reads TGTGCCAGTGGGGGGGAGAACTCCTACGAGCAGTACTTC. J is TRBJ2-7 and V is TRBV9; TRBD2 agrees at 7 bases. V shed 8 bases and J 0 bases; nucleotides not matched to a gene: 5. Germline V CDR1 and CDR2: SGDLS, YYNGEE. There are 13 residues in the CDR3.